Below, 27 T cell receptor beta chains from the same sample are listed, as sequenced in a study of blood T cell repertoires in COVID-19. Measured with immunoSEQ multiplex PCR; TCRdb has only the in-frame clones, and not every one. Among around 340,000 clones, around 82% were seen once, and the ten largest hold under 3%. The source material was peripheral blood. Every receptor here comes from a man under 40 with active or convalescent COVID-19.

V is TRBV29-1 and J is TRBJ2-3; TRBD2 aligns across 10 bases. The V gene end was trimmed by 7 bases and the J gene end by 5 bases; junction bases not matched to a gene: 9. This CDR3 contains 14 residues. Per the germline V gene, CDR1 is SQVTM and CDR2 is ANQGSEA. The CDR3 region has the DNA TGCAGCGCTAGGGCTAGCGGGAGCCGAGATACGCAGTATTTT. Encoded protein: CSARASGSRDTQYF.

V and J are TRBV5-5 and TRBJ2-2; 10 nucleotides agree with TRBD1. The CDR3 contains 16 residues. The germline V gene encodes CDR1 SGHKS and CDR2 YYEKEE (reference sequence). Unmatched junction bases numbered 6, after V lost 6 bases and J lost 1 base. Here the CDR3 DNA reads TGTGCCAGCACCCGGGACAGGGGAGGGAACACCGGGGAGCTGTTTTTT. It specifies CASTRDRGGNTGELFF.

The chain is built from TRBV24-1 and TRBJ2-1; maybe TRBD2 (6 bases). Germline V gene sequence: CDR1 KGHDR, CDR2 SFDVKD. Trimming removed 3 bases at V and 0 bases at J, with 26 bases between. The CDR3 runs 21 residues. CDR3 DNA sequence: TGTGCCACCAGTGATCTTGCCTACGGAGGTAGCGGCAAAAGCTCCTACAATGAGCAGTTCTTC. Protein: CATSDLAYGGSGKSSYNEQFF.

V gene TRBV5-1 combines with J gene TRBJ2-5, with TRBD2 as a possible D gene (5 bases). The CDR3 totals 20 residues. Germline CDR1 SGHRS, CDR2 YFSETQ. The V end lost 2 bases, the J end lost 0 bases, and 26 bases lay between the germline ends. The CDR3 DNA reads TGCGCCAGCAGCTTAAGGATAACCGCTAGACTACCAAGGTACCAAGAGACCCAGTACTTC. Translating it yields CASSLRITARLPRYQETQYF. Full variable domain (outside the CDR3, taken from reference TRBV5-1 and TRBJ2-5): KAGVTQTPRYLIKTRGQQVTLSCSPISGHRSVSWYQQTPGQGLQFLFEYFSETQRNKGNFPGRFSGRQFSNSRSEMNVSTLELGDSALYLCASSLRITARLPRYQETQYFGPGTRLLVL.

In its sample, this clone was seen a few times. This chain connects TRBV5-1 to TRBJ2-2; the match to TRBD2 covers 14 bases. The CDR3 contains 16 residues. The V gene end was trimmed by 4 bases and the J gene end by 6 bases; junction bases not matched to a gene: 5. Germline V gives CDR1 SGHRS, CDR2 YFSETQ. The chain's CDR3 is CASSPPGLAGAGELFF. For the CDR3, the DNA is TGCGCCAGCAGCCCACCGGGACTAGCGGGAGCCGGGGAGCTGTTTTTT.

V and J are TRBV29-1 and TRBJ2-1, with 8 bases that match TRBD2. The germline gives CDR1 SQVTM, CDR2 ANQGSEA. The junction had 4 bases not matched to a gene; V was cut back by 5 bases and J by 4 bases. The CDR3 is 13 amino acids. This CDR3 reads CSVTSGGYNEQFF. The CDR3 DNA reads TGCAGCGTTACCAGCGGGGGTTACAATGAGCAGTTCTTC.

This sequence joins TRBV24-1 and TRBJ2-1; no clear D. V lost 2 bases and J lost 12, with 10 bases in between. This CDR3 comprises 12 residues. The germline gives CDR1 KGHDR, CDR2 SFDVKD. CDR3 residues: CATSDSHGRQFF. DNA of the CDR3: TGTGCCACCAGTGATTCCCACGGTAGGCAGTTCTTC.

V and J are TRBV29-1 and TRBJ2-5; TRBD1 matches at 12 bases. The CDR3 contains 16 residues. Per the germline V gene, CDR1 is SQVTM and CDR2 is ANQGSEA. The J segment lost 4 bases and the V segment lost 3 bases, leaving 9 bases of the junction unmatched. In nucleotides, the CDR3 is TGCAGCGTTGACCCCCGGGACAGGGGGCAGGGAGAGACCCAGTACTTC. This translates into CSVDPRDRGQGETQYF.

The chain carries TRBV7-3 and TRBJ2-3; D perhaps matches TRBD1 (5 bases). V was clipped by 1 base and J by 6 bases, with 17 bases between them. Per germline, CDR1 SGHTA and CDR2 FQGTGA. The CDR3 is 16 amino acids. The CDR3 protein is CASSLKGQGALDTQYF. The CDR3 DNA sequence: TGTGCCAGCAGCTTAAAGGGGCAGGGCGCCCTGGATACGCAGTATTTT. The full variable domain, rest sourced from reference TRBV7-3 and TRBJ2-3, is GAGVSQTPSNKVTEKGKYVELRCDPISGHTALYWYRQSLGQGPEFLIYFQGTGAADDSGLPNDRFFAVRPEGSVSTLKIQRTERGDSAVYLCASSLKGQGALDTQYFGPGTRLTVL.

The CDR3 DNA reads as TGTGCCAGCAGCCGGACTTGGGCGGCCTATGGCTACACCTTC. Its protein is CASSRTWAAYGYTF. The chain employs TRBV3-1 (or the pseudogene TRBV3-2) and TRBJ1-2, with no clear D. The length of the CDR3 is 14 residues. Looked up from germline, CDR1 is LGHDT and CDR2 is YNNKEL (reference sequence). The V end lost 4 bases, the J end lost 4 bases, and 13 bases lay between the germline ends.

On this clone: Other DNA sequences in the sample encode the same CDR3. This chain uses TRBV9 with TRBJ1-1; D ambiguous. This CDR3 comprises 13 residues. Trimming shortened V by 3 bases and J by 0 bases, and 6 bases separated the two germline ends. Germline V gene lookup returns CDR1 SGDLS and CDR2 YYNGEE. In DNA form, the CDR3 reads TGTGCCAGCAGCGGTCAGGTGAACACTGAAGCTTTCTTT. Translated: CASSGQVNTEAFF.

The chain couples TRBV2 to TRBJ2-7, with TRBD1 matching 9 bases. The CDR3 length is 15 residues. Germline values: CDR1 SNHLY, CDR2 FYNNEI. V was pared by 5 bases and J by 3 bases, with 8 bases of the junction left unmatched. The CDR3 here is CASSNTGTGYYEQYF. The CDR3 DNA reads TGTGCCAGCAGTAACACCGGGACAGGGTACTACGAGCAGTACTTC.

The gene calls are TRBV6-1 and TRBJ1-2; D remains ambiguous. V was shortened by 2 bases and J by 6 bases, with 7 bases between the two germline ends. Germline lookup yields CDR1 MNHNS and CDR2 SASEGT. CDR3 size: 12 residues. The CDR3 is CASSEPGDGYTF. CDR3 in DNA: TGTGCCAGCAGTGAACCCGGAGATGGCTACACCTTC.

This sequence joins TRBV7-9 and TRBJ1-2; D is uncertain. The CDR3 is 12 amino acids. The germline V and J ends were trimmed by 1 base and 6 bases, with 6 bases remaining between them. The germline gives CDR1 SEHNR, CDR2 FQNEAQ (reference sequence). Written as DNA, the CDR3 is TGTGCCAGCAGCTTAGGGCCACATGGCTACACCTTC. It encodes CASSLGPHGYTF.

The genes are TRBV27 and TRBJ2-7; D is perhaps TRBD2 (6 bases). Trimming removed 6 bases from V and 0 bases from J, with 15 bases in between. Germline V gene lookup returns CDR1 MNHEY and CDR2 SMNVEV (reference sequence). CDR3 length: 15 residues. CDR3 amino acids: CASSFGLPSSYEQYF. The CDR3 nucleotides are TGTGCCAGCAGCTTTGGACTACCCAGCTCCTACGAGCAGTACTTC.

The rearrangement joins TRBV29-1 to TRBJ2-3, with TRBD1 matching 8 bases. Unmatched junction bases numbered 9, after V lost 5 bases and J lost 2 bases. The CDR3 length is 15 residues. CDR1 is SQVTM and CDR2 is ANQGSEA in the germline V gene. CDR3 nucleotide sequence: TGCAGCGTTCACAGGGGGTTGGGGGACACAGATACGCAGTATTTT. It translates to CSVHRGLGDTDTQYF.

The V and J genes are TRBV6-5 and TRBJ2-3; 10 nucleotides line up with TRBD2. Germline V gives CDR1 MNHEY, CDR2 SVGAGI. This CDR3 has 14 residues. V trimming: 7 bases; J trimming: 5 bases; junction bases outside the gene matches: 6. The CDR3 protein is CASTLAGVGDTQYF. The CDR3 DNA reads TGTGCCAGCACGCTAGCGGGAGTGGGAGATACGCAGTATTTT.

The gene calls are TRBV4-3 and TRBJ1-1; 10 positions agree with TRBD1. V shed 1 base and J 8 bases; nucleotides not matched to a gene: 4. The CDR3 is 14 amino acids. Germline lookup yields CDR1 LGHNA and CDR2 YSLEER. CDR3 sequence (DNA): TGCGCCAGCAGCCAAGGACAGGGGGCATCGGAAGCTTTCTTT. Translation gives CASSQGQGASEAFF.

The rearrangement links TRBV20-1 to TRBJ1-2; TRBD1 agrees at 8 bases. V lost 3 bases and J lost 6; bases outside the gene matches: 12. The CDR3 is made up of 15 amino acids. The germline V gene has CDR1 DFQATT and CDR2 SNEGSKA (reference sequence). CDR3 sequence (DNA): TGCAGTGCTAGTTCGTCCCAGGGGGCAGTGGATGGCTACACCTTC. Protein product: CSASSSQGAVDGYTF.

This chain links TRBV6-2 or TRBV6-3 with TRBJ2-2; D may be TRBD2 (5 bases). Trimming cost V 0 bases and J 2 bases, with 7 bases left between them. Germline V gene lookup returns CDR1 MNHEY and CDR2 SVGEGT. CDR3 length equals 15 residues. The CDR3, as DNA: TGTGCCAGCAGTTACTCGAGGGCTAACACCGGGGAGCTGTTTTTT. Translation: CASSYSRANTGELFF.

The CDR3 spells CASGGLGGETQYF. The DNA of the CDR3 is TGTGCCAGCGGAGGGTTGGGAGGGGAGACCCAGTACTTC. The V call is TRBV6-5, the J call TRBJ2-5, with 7 bases identical to TRBD2. Germline trimming cut 8 bases from V and 5 bases from J; bases unmatched to any gene: 8. The CDR3 runs 13 residues. Germline V gene data show CDR1 as MNHEY and CDR2 as SVGAGI.

The V gene is TRBV11-1, the J gene TRBJ2-7; D gene uncertain. Trimming took 5 bases from V and 3 from J, leaving 8 bases between them. From germline, CDR1 is SGHAT and CDR2 FQDESV (reference sequence). The CDR3 has 12 residues. CDR3 DNA sequence: TGTGCCAGCAGCCCATACAGCTACGAGCAGTACTTC. Translated, it gives CASSPYSYEQYF.

As concerns this clone: Other DNA sequences in the sample encode the same CDR3. The V and J genes are TRBV5-1 and TRBJ1-4; tentative D call: TRBD1 (6 bases). V was trimmed by 0 bases and J by 4 bases, leaving 7 bases between them. The germline V gene encodes CDR1 SGHRS and CDR2 YFSETQ. The CDR3 spans 14 residues. CDR3 sequence (DNA): TGCGCCAGCAGCTTGGAACAGGGTAATGAAAAACTGTTTTTT. It encodes CASSLEQGNEKLFF.

The chain couples TRBV2 to TRBJ1-4; 8 bases align to TRBD1. Germline V gene lookup returns CDR1 SNHLY and CDR2 FYNNEI. CDR3 length equals 14 residues. With V trimmed by 8 bases and J by 8 bases, 10 bases remained unmatched. CDR3 sequence (DNA): TGTGCCAGCTCTATGGACAGGGATAGGGAAAAACTGTTTTTT. Its translation: CASSMDRDREKLFF.

As to this clone: Other DNA sequences from this sample encode an identical CDR3 as well. The chain carries TRBV4-3 and TRBJ2-7; D might be TRBD2 (6 bases). The CDR3 has 14 residues. The V end lost 0 bases, the J end lost 2 bases, and 8 bases lay between the germline ends. Germline CDR1 LGHNA, CDR2 YSLEER. The CDR3 DNA reads as TGCGCCAGCAGCCAAGATGGCGGGACCTACGAGCAGTACTTC. This gives the protein CASSQDGGTYEQYF.

This clone was picked up a small number of times. The CDR3 sequence is CASSLQTGTGVNEQYF. CDR3 DNA: TGTGCCAGCTCACTACAAACCGGGACAGGGGTGAACGAGCAGTACTTC. The chain couples TRBV18 to TRBJ2-7, with TRBD1 identical over 10 bases. Germline lookup yields CDR1 KGHSH and CDR2 LQKENI. Trimming removed 4 bases from V and 5 bases from J; junction bases left unmatched: 11. The CDR3 spans 16 residues.

This clone was detected only once. The chain carries TRBV4-3 and TRBJ2-3, with D possibly TRBD2 on 6 matching bases. Trimming shortened V by 0 bases and J by 5 bases, and 6 bases separated the two germline ends. Germline V gives CDR1 LGHNA, CDR2 YSLEER. The CDR3 contains 13 residues. The CDR3 region is CASSQDSGDTQYF. CDR3 nucleotides: TGCGCCAGCAGCCAAGATAGCGGAGATACGCAGTATTTT.